Listed below are T cell receptor beta chains from one sample, sequenced in a study of blood T cells in healthy people across ages. TCRdb re-derived calls from the 5' RACE reads in MiXCR, one entry per CDR3 protein. Found here are 1.5 million to 2 million distinct CDR3 sequences, 28% of them singletons; the top ten hold about 7.7%. The source material was blood. The receptors come from a woman younger than 45 in good health. The conserved cysteine and the conserved F or W are not part of the CDR3 here.

j_call v_call cdr3_aa
TRBJ1-5 TRBV12-3/TRBV12-4 ASSRYRGSNQPQH
TRBJ2-1 TRBV18 ASSPPGLYNEQF
TRBJ1-5 TRBV27 ASSLTGAPYQPQH
TRBJ2-3 TRBV4-3 ASSQEKEAADTQY
TRBJ1-1 TRBV9 ASGATWGTEAF
TRBJ2-7 TRBV5-1 ASSLAVTGPLPYEQY
TRBJ2-1 TRBV10-3 AIRFNGVNYNEQF
TRBJ1-1 TRBV5-1 ASSRRDRMNTEAF
TRBJ1-5 TRBV12-3/TRBV12-4 ASSSGGPQH
TRBJ2-4 TRBV7-9 ASSLEAAGSNIQY
TRBJ2-7 TRBV12-3/TRBV12-4 ASGSGRGYTYEQY
TRBJ2-5 TRBV20-1 SARRVGRGETQY
TRBJ2-1 TRBV12-3/TRBV12-4 ASSHLARGSSYNEHF
TRBJ2-3 TRBV5-1 ANKVTYTSTDTQY
TRBJ1-6 TRBV7-6 ASSLGSHSYNSPLH
TRBJ2-5 TRBV28 ATVTSGLETQY
TRBJ1-5 TRBV20-1 SATGQGGGQPQH
TRBJ2-5 TRBV4-1 ASSFISGSQETQY
TRBJ2-7 TRBV4-1 ASSQETGTSGSYEQY
TRBJ2-7 TRBV7-2 ASSSISGRYSYEQY